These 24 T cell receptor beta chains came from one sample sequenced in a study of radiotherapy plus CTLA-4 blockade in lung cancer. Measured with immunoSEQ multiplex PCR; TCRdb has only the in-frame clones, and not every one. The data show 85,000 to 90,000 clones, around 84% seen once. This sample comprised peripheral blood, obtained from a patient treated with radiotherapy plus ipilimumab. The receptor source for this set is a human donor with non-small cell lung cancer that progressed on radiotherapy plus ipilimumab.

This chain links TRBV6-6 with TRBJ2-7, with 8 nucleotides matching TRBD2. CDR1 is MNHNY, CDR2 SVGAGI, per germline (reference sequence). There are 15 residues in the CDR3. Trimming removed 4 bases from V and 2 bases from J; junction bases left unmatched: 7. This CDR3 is CASSSNRGGTYEQYF. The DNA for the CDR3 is TGTGCCAGCAGTTCAAATCGCGGGGGGACCTACGAGCAGTACTTC.

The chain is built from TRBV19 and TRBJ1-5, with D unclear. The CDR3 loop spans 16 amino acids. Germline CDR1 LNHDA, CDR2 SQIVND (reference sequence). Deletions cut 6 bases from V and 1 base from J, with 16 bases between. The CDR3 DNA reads TGTGCCAGTAGCACCCATTGGTGGGCAAGCAATCAGCCCCAGCATTTT. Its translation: CASSTHWWASNQPQHF.

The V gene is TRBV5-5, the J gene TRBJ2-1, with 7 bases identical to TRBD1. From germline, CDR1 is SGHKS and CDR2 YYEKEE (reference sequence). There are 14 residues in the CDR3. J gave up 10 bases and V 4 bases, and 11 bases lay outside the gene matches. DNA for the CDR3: TGTGCCAGCAGCCGACAGGGCAAGAATTACGAGCAGTTCTTC. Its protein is CASSRQGKNYEQFF. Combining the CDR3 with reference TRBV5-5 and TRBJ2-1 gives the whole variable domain DAGVTQSPTHLIKTRGQQVTLRCSPISGHKSVSWYQQVLGQGPQFIFQYYEKEERGRGNFPDRFSARQFPNYSSELNVNALLLGDSALYLCASSRQGKNYEQFFGPGTRLTVL.

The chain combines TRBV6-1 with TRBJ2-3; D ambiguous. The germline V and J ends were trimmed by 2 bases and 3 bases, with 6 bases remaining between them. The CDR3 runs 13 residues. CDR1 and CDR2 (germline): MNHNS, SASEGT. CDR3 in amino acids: CASSEWWTDTQYF. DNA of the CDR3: TGTGCCAGCAGTGAATGGTGGACAGATACGCAGTATTTT.

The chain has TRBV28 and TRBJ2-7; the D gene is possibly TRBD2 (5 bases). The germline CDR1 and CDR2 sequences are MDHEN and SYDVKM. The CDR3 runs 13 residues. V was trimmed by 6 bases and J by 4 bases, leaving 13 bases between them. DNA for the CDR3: TGTGCCAGCAGACTAGACCGCCGGTACGAGCAGTACTTC. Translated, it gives CASRLDRRYEQYF.

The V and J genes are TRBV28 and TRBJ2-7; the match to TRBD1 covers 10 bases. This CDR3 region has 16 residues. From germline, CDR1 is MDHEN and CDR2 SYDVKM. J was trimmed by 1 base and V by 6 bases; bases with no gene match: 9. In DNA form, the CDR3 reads TGTGCCAGCAGCCCCACGACAGGGGGCCGGTCCTACGAGCAGTACTTC. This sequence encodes CASSPTTGGRSYEQYF.

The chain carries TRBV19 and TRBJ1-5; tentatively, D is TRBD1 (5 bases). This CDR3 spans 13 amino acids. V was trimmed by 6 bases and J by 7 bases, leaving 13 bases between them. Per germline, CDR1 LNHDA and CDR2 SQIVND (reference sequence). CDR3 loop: CASRARGMQPQHF. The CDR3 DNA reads TGTGCCAGTAGAGCACGGGGGATGCAGCCCCAGCATTTT.

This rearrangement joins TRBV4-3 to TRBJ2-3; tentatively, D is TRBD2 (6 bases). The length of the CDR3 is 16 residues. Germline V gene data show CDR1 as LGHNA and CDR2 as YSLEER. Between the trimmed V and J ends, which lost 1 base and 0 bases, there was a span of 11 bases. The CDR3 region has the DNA TGCGCCAGCAGCCAAGGGGGCGGGGACAGCACAGATACGCAGTATTTT. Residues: CASSQGGGDSTDTQYF.

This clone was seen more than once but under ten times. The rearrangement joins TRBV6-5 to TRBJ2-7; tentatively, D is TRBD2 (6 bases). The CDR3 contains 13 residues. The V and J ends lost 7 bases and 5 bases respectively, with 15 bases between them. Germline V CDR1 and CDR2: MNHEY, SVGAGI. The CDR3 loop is CASTRTGGNEQYF. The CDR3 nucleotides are TGTGCCAGCACTCGGACTGGGGGGAACGAGCAGTACTTC.

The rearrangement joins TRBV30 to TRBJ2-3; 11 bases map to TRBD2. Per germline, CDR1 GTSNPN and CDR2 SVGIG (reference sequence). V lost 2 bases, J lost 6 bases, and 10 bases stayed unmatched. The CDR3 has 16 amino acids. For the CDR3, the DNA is TGTGCCTGGAGTTGGCTAGCGGGAGGATCCGGGGATACGCAGTATTTT. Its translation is CAWSWLAGGSGDTQYF.

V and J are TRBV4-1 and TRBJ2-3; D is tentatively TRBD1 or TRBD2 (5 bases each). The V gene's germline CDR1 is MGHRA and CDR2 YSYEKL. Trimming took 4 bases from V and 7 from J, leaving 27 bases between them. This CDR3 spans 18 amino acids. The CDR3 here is CASSPLGSGTGNVNTQYF. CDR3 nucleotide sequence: TGCGCCAGCAGCCCCTTGGGGTCCGGGACGGGAAATGTGAATACGCAGTATTTT.

The CDR3 here is CASVVRAGDTEAFF. Here the CDR3 DNA reads TGTGCCAGTGTTGTCCGGGCCGGGGACACTGAAGCTTTCTTT. The chain employs TRBV5-5 and TRBJ1-1; D remains unclear. V was clipped by 8 bases and J by 3 bases, with 17 bases between them. Germline CDR1 reads SGHKS; CDR2 reads YYEKEE (reference sequence). There are 14 residues in the CDR3.

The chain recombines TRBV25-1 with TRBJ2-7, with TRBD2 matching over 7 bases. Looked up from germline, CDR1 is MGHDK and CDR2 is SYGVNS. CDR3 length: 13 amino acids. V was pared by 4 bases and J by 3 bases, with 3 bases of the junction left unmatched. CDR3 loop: CASSAGRDYEQYF. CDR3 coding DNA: TGTGCCAGCAGTGCGGGGAGGGACTACGAGCAGTACTTC.

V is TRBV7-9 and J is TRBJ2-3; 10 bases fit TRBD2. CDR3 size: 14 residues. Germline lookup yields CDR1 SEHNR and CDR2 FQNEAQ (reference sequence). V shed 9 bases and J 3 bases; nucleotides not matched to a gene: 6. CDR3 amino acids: CASWASGRTDTQYF. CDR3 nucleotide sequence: TGTGCCAGTTGGGCTAGCGGGAGAACAGATACGCAGTATTTT.

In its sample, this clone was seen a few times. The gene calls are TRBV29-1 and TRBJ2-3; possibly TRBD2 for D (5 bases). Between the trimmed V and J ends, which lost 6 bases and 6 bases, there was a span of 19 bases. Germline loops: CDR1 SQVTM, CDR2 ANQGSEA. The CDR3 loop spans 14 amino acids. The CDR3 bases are TGCAGCGTCAACCAACTAGGACGGTTTGATACGCAGTATTTT. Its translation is CSVNQLGRFDTQYF.

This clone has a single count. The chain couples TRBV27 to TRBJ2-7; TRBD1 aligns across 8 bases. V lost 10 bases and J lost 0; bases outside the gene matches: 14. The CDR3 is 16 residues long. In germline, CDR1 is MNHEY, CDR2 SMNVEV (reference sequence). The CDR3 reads CATATGGTGHSYEQYF. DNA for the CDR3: TGTGCCACCGCTACAGGGGGGACAGGTCACTCCTACGAGCAGTACTTC.

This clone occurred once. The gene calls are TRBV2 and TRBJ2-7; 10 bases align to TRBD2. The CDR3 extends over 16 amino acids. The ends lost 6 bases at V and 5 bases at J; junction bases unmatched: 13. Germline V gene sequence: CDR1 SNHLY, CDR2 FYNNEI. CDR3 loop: CASRGLAGVGGNEQYF. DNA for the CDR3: TGTGCCAGCAGGGGTCTAGCGGGGGTCGGGGGAAACGAGCAGTACTTC.

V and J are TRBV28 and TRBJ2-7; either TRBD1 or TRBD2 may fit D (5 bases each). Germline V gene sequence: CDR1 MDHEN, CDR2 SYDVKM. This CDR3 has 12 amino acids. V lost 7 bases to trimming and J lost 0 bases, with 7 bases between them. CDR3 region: CASTGSSYEQYF. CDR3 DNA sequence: TGTGCCAGCACAGGGAGCTCCTACGAGCAGTACTTC.

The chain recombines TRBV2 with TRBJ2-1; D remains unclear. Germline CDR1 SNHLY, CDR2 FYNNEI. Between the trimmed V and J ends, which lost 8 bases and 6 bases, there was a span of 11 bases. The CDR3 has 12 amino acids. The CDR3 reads CASQWALNEQFF. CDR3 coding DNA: TGTGCCAGCCAATGGGCCCTCAATGAGCAGTTCTTC.

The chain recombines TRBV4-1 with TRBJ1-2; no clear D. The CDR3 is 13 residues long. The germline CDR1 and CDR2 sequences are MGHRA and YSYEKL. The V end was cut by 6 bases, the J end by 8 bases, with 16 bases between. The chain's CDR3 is CASSVTVAVGYTF. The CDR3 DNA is TGCGCCAGCAGTGTTACAGTGGCGGTCGGCTACACCTTC.

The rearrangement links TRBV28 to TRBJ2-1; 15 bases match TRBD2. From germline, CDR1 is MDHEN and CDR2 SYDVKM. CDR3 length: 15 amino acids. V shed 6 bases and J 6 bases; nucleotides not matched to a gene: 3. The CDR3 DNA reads TGTGCCAGCAGCCGGACTAGCGGGAGGGCCAATGAGCAGTTCTTC. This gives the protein CASSRTSGRANEQFF.

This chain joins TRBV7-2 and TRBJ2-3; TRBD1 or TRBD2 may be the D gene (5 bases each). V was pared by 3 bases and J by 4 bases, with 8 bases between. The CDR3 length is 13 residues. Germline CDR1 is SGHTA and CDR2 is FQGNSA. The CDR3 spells CASSLGVADTQYF. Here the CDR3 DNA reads TGTGCCAGCAGCTTGGGGGTGGCAGATACGCAGTATTTT.

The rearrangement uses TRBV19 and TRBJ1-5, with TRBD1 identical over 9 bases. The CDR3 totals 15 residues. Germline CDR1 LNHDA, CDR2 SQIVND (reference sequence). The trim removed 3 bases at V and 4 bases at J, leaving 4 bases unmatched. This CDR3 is CASSMGDRVNQPQHF. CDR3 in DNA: TGTGCCAGTAGTATGGGGGACAGGGTAAATCAGCCCCAGCATTTT. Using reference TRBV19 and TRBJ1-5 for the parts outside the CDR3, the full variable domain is DGGITQSPKYLFRKEGQNVTLSCEQNLNHDAMYWYRQDPGQGLRLIYYSQIVNDFQKGDIAEGYSVSREKKESFPLTVTSAQKNPTAFYLCASSMGDRVNQPQHFGDGTRLSIL.

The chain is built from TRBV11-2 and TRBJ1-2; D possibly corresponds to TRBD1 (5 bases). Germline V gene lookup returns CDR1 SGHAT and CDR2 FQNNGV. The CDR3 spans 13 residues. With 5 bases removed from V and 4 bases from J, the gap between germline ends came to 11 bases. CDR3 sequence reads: CASSIDGAYGYTF. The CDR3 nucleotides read TGTGCCAGCAGCATTGACGGGGCCTATGGCTACACCTTC.